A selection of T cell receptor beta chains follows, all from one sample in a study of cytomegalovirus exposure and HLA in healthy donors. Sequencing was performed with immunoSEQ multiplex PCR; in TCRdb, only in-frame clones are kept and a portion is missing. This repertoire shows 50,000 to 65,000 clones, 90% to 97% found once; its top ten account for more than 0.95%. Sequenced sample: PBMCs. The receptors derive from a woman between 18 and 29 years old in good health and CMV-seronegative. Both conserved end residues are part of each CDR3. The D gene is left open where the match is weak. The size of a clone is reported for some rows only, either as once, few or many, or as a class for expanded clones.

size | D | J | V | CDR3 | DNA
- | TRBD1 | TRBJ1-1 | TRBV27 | CASSSTGVGTEAFF | TGTGCCAGCAGTTCGACAGGGGTGGGCACTGAAGCTTTCTTT
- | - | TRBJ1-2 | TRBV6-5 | CASSYRGYGGYTF | TGTGCCAGCAGTTACAGGGGGTACGGTGGCTACACCTTC
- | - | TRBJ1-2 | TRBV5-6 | CASSAGTPIHPRGYGYTF | TGTGCCAGCAGCGCCGGGACACCAATCCACCCCCGGGGCTATGGCTACACCTTC
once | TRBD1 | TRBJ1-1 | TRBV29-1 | CSVWGANRGATEAFF | TGCAGCGTTTGGGGGGCGAACAGGGGGGCTACTGAAGCTTTCTTT
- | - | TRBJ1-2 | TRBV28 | CASSLPRAAGGYGYTF | TGTGCCAGCAGTTTACCCCGGGCCGCCGGGGGCTATGGCTACACCTTC
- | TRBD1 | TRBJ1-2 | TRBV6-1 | CASGRDRGLGGYTF | TGTGCCAGCGGAAGGGACAGGGGGCTTGGGGGCTACACCTTC
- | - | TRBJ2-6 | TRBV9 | CASSVGAGNGANVLTF | TGTGCCAGCAGCGTAGGGGCCGGGAATGGGGCCAACGTCCTGACTTTC
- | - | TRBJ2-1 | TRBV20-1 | CSATRGNEQFF | TGCAGCGCAACCCGGGGGAATGAGCAGTTCTTC
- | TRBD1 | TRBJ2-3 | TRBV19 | CASSPDRVRTDTQYF | TGTGCCAGTAGTCCGGACAGGGTGAGGACAGATACGCAGTATTTT
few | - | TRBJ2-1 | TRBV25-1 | CASSEEGGPKSSYNEQFF | TGTGCCAGCAGTGAAGAGGGGGGGCCAAAGAGCTCCTACAATGAGCAGTTCTTC
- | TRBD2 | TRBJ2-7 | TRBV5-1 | CASSSRTSGNYEQYF | TGCGCCAGCAGCTCCAGGACTAGCGGGAACTACGAGCAGTACTTC
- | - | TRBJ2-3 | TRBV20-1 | CSLGADTQYF | TGCTCGCTAGGGGCCGATACGCAGTATTTT
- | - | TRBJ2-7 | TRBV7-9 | CASSLWSGTYEQYF | TGTGCCAGCAGCTTATGGTCGGGGACCTACGAGCAGTACTTC
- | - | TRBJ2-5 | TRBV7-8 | CASSSPNDPLGRAGETQYF | TGTGCCAGCAGCTCCCCAAACGACCCCTTGGGCAGGGCTGGGGAGACCCAGTACTTC
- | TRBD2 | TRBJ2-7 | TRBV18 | CASSPGGYEQYF | TGTGCCAGCTCACCGGGGGGGTACGAGCAGTACTTC
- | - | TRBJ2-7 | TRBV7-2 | CASSPGVSYEQYF | TGTGCCAGCAGCCCAGGGGTTAGCTACGAGCAGTACTTC
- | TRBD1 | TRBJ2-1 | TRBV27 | CASRGQGLSRGYNEQFF | TGTGCCAGCAGGGGACAGGGTCTCTCGAGAGGTTACAATGAGCAGTTCTTC
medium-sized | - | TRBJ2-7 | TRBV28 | CASSPQGPEGGGYEQYF | TGTGCCAGCAGTCCACAGGGTCCAGAAGGCGGAGGCTACGAGCAGTACTTC
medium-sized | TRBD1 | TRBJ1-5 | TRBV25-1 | CASSAQGESGNQPQHF | TGTGCCAGCAGCGCCCAGGGGGAATCAGGGAATCAGCCCCAGCATTTT
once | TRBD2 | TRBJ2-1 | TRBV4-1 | CASSHTSGARYNEQFF | TGCGCCAGCAGCCATACCAGCGGGGCGCGCTACAATGAGCAGTTCTTC
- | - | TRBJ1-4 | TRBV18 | CASSPRQATNEKLFF | TGTGCCAGCTCACCACGACAGGCAACTAATGAAAAACTGTTTTTT
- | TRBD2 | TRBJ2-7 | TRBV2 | CASSEVPGTSGHYEQYF | TGTGCCAGCAGTGAAGTTCCCGGGACTAGCGGACACTACGAGCAGTACTTC
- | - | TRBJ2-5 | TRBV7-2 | CASSKGPRGGETQYF | TGTGCCAGCAGCAAAGGCCCCCGGGGTGGGGAGACCCAGTACTTC
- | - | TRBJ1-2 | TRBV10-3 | CATVGGEGAEGYTF | TGTGCCACCGTGGGGGGTGAGGGCGCGGAGGGCTACACCTTC
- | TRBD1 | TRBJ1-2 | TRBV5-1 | CASSLNRGDYGYTF | TGCGCCAGCAGCTTGAACAGGGGCGACTATGGCTACACCTTC
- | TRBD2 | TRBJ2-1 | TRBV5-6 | CASSLPGTSGSHHNEQFF | TGTGCCAGCAGCTTGCCCGGGACTAGCGGGTCTCATCACAATGAGCAGTTCTTC
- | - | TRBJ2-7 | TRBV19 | CASSSPDMYEQYF | TGTGCCAGTAGTTCCCCAGACATGTACGAGCAGTACTTC
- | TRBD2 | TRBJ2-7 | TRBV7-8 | CASSPGTSGYEQYF | TGTGCCAGCAGCCCCGGGACTAGCGGGTACGAGCAGTACTTC
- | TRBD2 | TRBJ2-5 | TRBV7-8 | CASSWGLAETQYF | TGTGCCAGCAGCTGGGGACTAGCGGAGACCCAGTACTTC
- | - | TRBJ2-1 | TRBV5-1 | CASSWGVAAAYNEQFF | TGCGCCAGCAGCTGGGGGGTCGCAGCCGCCTACAATGAGCAGTTCTTC
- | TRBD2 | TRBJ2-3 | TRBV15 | CATSMGTSGGADTQYF | TGTGCCACCAGCATGGGGACTAGCGGGGGTGCAGATACGCAGTATTTT
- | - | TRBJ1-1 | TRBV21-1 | CAGATGHMNTEAFF | TGTGCCGGCGCCACAGGGCACATGAACACTGAAGCTTTCTTT
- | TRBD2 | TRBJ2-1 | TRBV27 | CASSESGGSYNEQFF | TGTGCCAGCAGTGAGAGCGGGGGCTCCTACAATGAGCAGTTCTTC
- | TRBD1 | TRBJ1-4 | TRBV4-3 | CASSQAMTGAPYEKLFF | TGCGCCAGCAGCCAAGCAATGACAGGGGCTCCCTATGAAAAACTGTTTTTT
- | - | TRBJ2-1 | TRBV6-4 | CASSDSSLSEQFF | TGTGCCAGCAGTGATTCTTCTCTGAGTGAGCAGTTCTTC
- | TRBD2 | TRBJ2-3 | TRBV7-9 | CASRRGTSGFADTQYF | TGTGCCAGCAGGCGGGGGACTAGCGGGTTCGCAGATACGCAGTATTTT
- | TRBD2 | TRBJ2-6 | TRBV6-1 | CASSEGGSGANVLTF | TGTGCCAGCAGTGAGGGAGGGAGTGGGGCCAACGTCCTGACTTTC
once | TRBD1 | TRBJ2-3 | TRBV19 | CASSIGTGLTDTQYF | TGTGCCAGTAGTATCGGGACAGGCCTCACAGATACGCAGTATTTT
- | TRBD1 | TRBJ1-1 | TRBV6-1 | CASSEPGQGKAFF | TGTGCCAGCAGTGAACCGGGACAGGGAAAAGCTTTCTTT
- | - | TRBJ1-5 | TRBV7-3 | CASSLTRDQPQHF | TGTGCCAGCAGCTTAACCCGGGATCAGCCCCAGCATTTT
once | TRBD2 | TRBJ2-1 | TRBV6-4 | CASSRLAGGEQFF | TGTGCCAGCAGTAGGTTGGCGGGGGGTGAGCAGTTCTTC
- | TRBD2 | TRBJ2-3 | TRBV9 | CASRRGTSESTDTQYF | TGTGCCAGCAGGAGGGGGACTAGCGAATCCACAGATACGCAGTATTTT
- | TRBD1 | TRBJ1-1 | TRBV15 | CATSRGGQGNTEAFF | TGTGCCACCAGCAGAGGGGGACAGGGGAACACTGAAGCTTTCTTT
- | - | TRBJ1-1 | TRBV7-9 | CASSLQQVTEAFF | TGTGCCAGCAGCTTACAACAGGTCACTGAAGCTTTCTTT
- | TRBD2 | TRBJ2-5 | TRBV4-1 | CASRGGQETQYF | TGCGCCAGCCGGGGGGGCCAAGAGACCCAGTACTTC
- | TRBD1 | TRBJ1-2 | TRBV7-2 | CASSLVQGVGYGYTF | TGTGCCAGCAGCTTAGTTCAGGGGGTGGGCTATGGCTACACCTTC
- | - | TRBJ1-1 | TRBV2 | CASSGGIEAFF | TGTGCCAGCAGCGGAGGGATTGAAGCTTTCTTT
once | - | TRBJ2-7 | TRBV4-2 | CASSQDGNVGPYEQYF | TGTGCCAGCAGCCAAGACGGCAACGTGGGGCCCTACGAGCAGTACTTC